The 23 T cell receptor beta chains listed next were all sequenced from one sample in a study of immune characterization of retroperitoneal liposarcoma. TCRdb re-called the PCR reads through MiXCR, storing one row per CDR3 protein. The table includes under 11,000 distinct CDR3 sequences, approximately 50% detected once. Sequenced: tumor tissue. The receptors come from a female donor with retroperitoneal liposarcoma.

This clonotype was detected only a few times. The chain's CDR3 is CAISESEGLARKAGEQFF. The CDR3 bases are TGTGCCATCAGTGAGTCGGAGGGACTAGCGAGGAAAGCGGGTGAGCAGTTCTTC. The rearrangement uses TRBV10-3 and TRBJ2-1; 10 positions agree with TRBD2. Germline assignment: CDR1 ENHRY and CDR2 SYGVKD. The CDR3 extends over 18 amino acids. Trimming at V came to 0 bases and at J to 9 bases, leaving 14 bases not matched to a gene.

Note on this clonotype: An end of the junction does not agree with germline; a read error may underlie this. V gene TRBV11-3 combines with J gene TRBJ2-7, with 7 nucleotides matching TRBD2. The DNA end lines up better with TRBJ2-1; the J call may be wrong. CDR3 length: 18 residues. CDR1 is SGHNT, CDR2 YENEEA, per germline. In nucleotides, the CDR3 is TGCGCCAGCAGCCCCGGGGCGGGAGAAGGGACCTTCTCCTACGGGCAGTTCTTC. Translated: CASSPGAGEGTFSYGQFF.

This clonotype is medium-sized by share. The J gene is TRBJ2-1, the V gene TRBV7-2; tentative D call: TRBD2 (6 bases). TRBJ2-7 explains the end of the DNA better; the J call may be wrong. CDR3 size: 18 residues. Germline CDR1 and CDR2: SGHTA and FQGNSA. The CDR3 sequence: CASSLVVWEAGSYNEQYF. CDR3 DNA sequence: TGTGCCAGCAGCTTAGTTGTGTGGGAGGCAGGTTCCTACAATGAGCAGTACTTC.

This clonotype ranks as medium-sized. The CDR3 region has the DNA TGTGCCTCGCTCGGGACAGGGGGCGGGTACGAGCAGTTCTTC. It yields the protein CASLGTGGGYEQFF. The gene calls are TRBV6-1 and TRBJ2-1; the match to TRBD1 covers 12 bases. Germline V CDR1 and CDR2: MNHNS, SASEGT. CDR3 size: 14 residues. With 11 bases clipped from V and 10 bases from J, the junction kept 12 bases outside the gene matches.

The rearrangement joins TRBV6-5 to TRBJ2-5; TRBD2 matches 13 bases. CDR3 length: 17 residues. In germline, CDR1 is MNHEY, CDR2 SVGAGI. The V gene end was trimmed by 7 bases and the J gene end by 5 bases; junction bases not matched to a gene: 13. The CDR3 nucleotides are TGTGCCAGCACGTGGGGGGGGACTAGCGGGATCAGGGAGACCCAGTACTTC. As protein: CASTWGGTSGIRETQYF.

The chain is built from TRBV7-6 and TRBJ2-3, with 7 bases that match TRBD2. This CDR3 has 14 amino acids. Trimming at V came to 5 bases and at J to 6 bases, leaving 8 bases not matched to a gene. CDR1 is SGHVS, CDR2 FNYEAQ, per germline. CDR3 residues: CASSGTAGADTQYF. For the CDR3, the DNA is TGTGCCAGCAGCGGTACGGCGGGAGCGGATACGCAGTATTTT.

V gene TRBV7-2 combines with J gene TRBJ2-4, with 7 bases aligning to TRBD2. Near its end, the DNA agrees better with TRBJ2-5, so the J call may be wrong. Germline V gives CDR1 SGHTA, CDR2 FQGNSA. The CDR3 is made up of 15 amino acids. The CDR3 region has the DNA TGTGCCAGCAGCTTAACTAGCGAGGGCGGGGAGACCCAGTACTTC. Amino acids: CASSLTSEGGETQYF.

This chain uses TRBV12-5 with TRBJ1-1; 9 nucleotides agree with TRBD1. Trimming took 7 bases from V and 3 from J; bases not matched to a gene: 6. CDR3 length: 14 residues. In germline, CDR1 is LGHNT, CDR2 FRNRAP. The CDR3: CASAIQGADTEAFF. CDR3 nucleotides: TGTGCTAGTGCCATACAGGGGGCCGACACTGAAGCTTTCTTT.

This clonotype counts as medium-sized (0.01 to 0.1%). The chain uses TRBV27 and TRBJ2-1, with D perhaps matching TRBD1 (6 bases). The CDR3 sequence is 15 residues long. Germline V gene sequence: CDR1 MNHEY, CDR2 SMNVEV (reference sequence). Trimming took off 7 bases at V and 6 bases at J, with 19 bases between the two ends. CDR3 sequence (DNA): TGTGCCAGCATGGTCTCCAGGGGTGGTCTCAATGAGCAGTTCTTC. Encoded protein: CASMVSRGGLNEQFF.

This clonotype was counted between two and nine times. V usage is TRBV27 and J usage is TRBJ2-1; D is perhaps TRBD1 or TRBD2 (7 bases each). This CDR3 region has 17 residues. The V and J ends lost 8 bases and 4 bases respectively, with 24 bases between them. The germline V gene has CDR1 MNHEY and CDR2 SMNVEV (reference sequence). CDR3 nucleotide sequence: TGTGCCAGCCGGGCGGGAGCAGGGGGGAAACCTTACAATGAGCAGTTCTTC. It codes for CASRAGAGGKPYNEQFF.

The V and J genes are TRBV28 and TRBJ2-1; D possibly corresponds to TRBD1 (5 bases). Germline assignment: CDR1 MDHEN and CDR2 SYDVKM. This CDR3 has 15 residues. Trimming removed 5 bases at V and 1 base at J, with 12 bases between. The CDR3 spells CASSQWGNSYNEQFF. In DNA form, the CDR3 reads TGTGCCAGCAGTCAATGGGGCAATTCCTACAATGAGCAGTTCTTC.

A remark on this clonotype: This may stem from a read error, because a much larger clone lies one nucleotide away. The chain has TRBV6-6 and TRBJ2-1; D ambiguous. The DNA end is more similar to TRBJ2-7, so the J call may be wrong. The germline V gene has CDR1 MNHNY and CDR2 SVGAGI (reference sequence). The CDR3 covers 13 residues. This CDR3 is CASSYLETYEQYF. In nucleotides, the CDR3 is TGTGCCAGCAGCTACCTGGAGACCTACGAGCAGTACTTC.

This chain joins TRBV10-3 and TRBJ2-5; 9 bases map to TRBD2. The DNA matches TRBJ2-7 better at its end, which makes the J call doubtful. Per the germline V gene, CDR1 is ENHRY and CDR2 is SYGVKD. This CDR3 has 16 amino acids. Here the CDR3 reads CAIRVAGEAQRHEQYF. CDR3 coding DNA: TGTGCCATCAGAGTAGCGGGAGAGGCCCAGCGCCACGAGCAGTACTTC.

The chain carries TRBV11-2 and TRBJ2-1; the D gene is possibly TRBD2 (6 bases). The J call may be in error: the DNA end matches TRBJ2-7 better. The CDR3 has 14 amino acids. Germline CDR1 and CDR2: SGHAT and FQNNGV. CDR3 sequence: CASSFGEAYNEQYF. The CDR3 nucleotides read TGTGCCAGCAGCTTCGGGGAGGCCTACAATGAGCAGTACTTC.

CDR3 residues: CASSPMASGATDTQYF. In DNA, the CDR3 is TGTGCCAGCAGTCCAATGGCCTCGGGTGCGACAGATACGCAGTATTTT. The chain joins TRBV6-8 to TRBJ2-3; D is unclear. Trimming removed 5 bases at V and 3 bases at J, with 18 bases between. Germline CDR1 MNHGY, CDR2 SAAAGT. This CDR3 has 16 residues.

The V call is TRBV7-2, the J call TRBJ2-1; TRBD2 matches at 8 bases. The length of the CDR3 is 15 residues. Trimming cost V 6 bases and J 6 bases; bases outside gene matches: 10. The germline gives CDR1 SGHTA, CDR2 FQGNSA. The CDR3 reads CASRPSRGERNEQFF. The CDR3 nucleotides are TGTGCCAGCAGACCCTCGCGGGGGGAACGCAATGAGCAGTTCTTC.

A note on this clonotype: A read error may be the cause here, since a much bigger clone is one base away. This rearrangement joins TRBV6-1 to TRBJ2-1, with 12 nucleotides matching TRBD2. The J call may be incorrect, as the DNA end agrees better with TRBJ2-7. CDR3 size: 17 residues. Germline CDR1 is MNHNS and CDR2 is SASEGT. The CDR3 region has the DNA TGTGCCAGCACAACCAAGCGCGGGACTAGCGGGTTTAATGAGCAGTACTTC. Translating it yields CASTTKRGTSGFNEQYF.

This chain connects TRBV27 to TRBJ2-2, with TRBD2 matching over 7 bases. CDR1 is MNHEY and CDR2 is SMNVEV in the germline V gene (reference sequence). The length of the CDR3 is 17 residues. Germline trimming cut 7 bases from V and 13 bases from J; bases unmatched to any gene: 24. The CDR3 reads CASTGRASGLVIRRLFF. The CDR3 bases are TGTGCCAGCACCGGACGGGCGTCCGGACTAGTGATAAGACGGCTGTTTTTT.

The V gene is TRBV7-4, the J gene TRBJ2-1; TRBD2 agrees at 11 bases. The CDR3 is 16 amino acids. The ends lost 1 base at V and 7 bases at J; junction bases unmatched: 6. Germline V gene data show CDR1 as SGHVT and CDR2 as SQSDAQ. As DNA, the CDR3 is TGTGCCAGCAGCTTAGGACCACTAGCGGGAGTTAATGAGCAGTTCTTC. Translated: CASSLGPLAGVNEQFF.

The chain couples TRBV12-3 or TRBV12-4 to TRBJ2-1, with D possibly matching TRBD2 (6 bases). Judging by the DNA end, TRBJ2-7 fits better; the J call may be wrong. This CDR3 contains 14 residues. The CDR3 DNA reads as TGTGCCAGCACCATTAGCGGAACCTACAATGAGCAGTACTTC. This sequence encodes CASTISGTYNEQYF.

As to this clonotype: The final CDR3 position lacks the conserved phenylalanine or tryptophan, pointing to a likely read error. V is TRBV7-3 and J is TRBJ1-6; 7 nucleotides line up with TRBD1. The CDR3 contains 13 residues. V lost 3 bases, J lost 8 bases, and 1 base stayed unmatched. The germline V gene has CDR1 SGHTA and CDR2 FQGTGA. Here the CDR3 reads CASSFTGDSPLHL. CDR3 nucleotides: TGTGCCAGCAGCTTTACAGGGGATTCACCCCTCCACTTG.

The chain combines TRBV7-6 with TRBJ2-5, with TRBD1 identical over 9 bases. The closer fit of TRBJ2-1 to the DNA end suggests the J call may be wrong. The length of the CDR3 is 13 residues. Germline V CDR1 and CDR2: SGHVS, FNYEAQ. The CDR3 nucleotides are TGTGCCAGCCACGGACAGGGGAGCTACGAGCAGTTCTTC. Its translation: CASHGQGSYEQFF.

This clonotype was seen more than once but under ten times. This rearrangement joins TRBV6-6 to TRBJ2-3; 12 bases are a match to TRBD2. CDR1 is MNHNY, CDR2 SVGAGI, per germline (reference sequence). This CDR3 has 15 amino acids. Germline trimming cut 10 bases from V and 4 bases from J; bases unmatched to any gene: 9. The CDR3 here is CATLRTSGISDTQYF. Written as DNA, the CDR3 is TGTGCCACCCTCAGGACTAGCGGGATCTCAGATACGCAGTATTTT.